Each of the 27 T cell receptor beta chains below was sequenced from the same sample in a study of CD8 T cells in ankylosing spondylitis (dated by TCRdb to about 2017). The protocol used for the library was 5' RACE. The instrument given in TCRdb is Illumina HiSeq 2500. TCRdb passed the public sequencing reads through fastp at Q25 and MiXCR, retaining productive beta sequences. CDR3 protein duplicates are merged, each entry listing the most common genes and DNA. Here the sample has 200,000 to 250,000 distinct CDR3 sequences; about 10% occur a single time. The ten largest clones represent 2.6% of the sample. Material: blood, either unsorted or a sorted T cell fraction (not recorded which). The receptors come from a male donor with ankylosing spondylitis or in good health (not recorded which).

Details on this clonotype: This sequence may be a read error, since a much larger clone differs from it by one base. This chain connects TRBV7-2 to TRBJ2-7; D is perhaps TRBD1 (6 bases). This CDR3 comprises 14 residues. V shed 5 bases and J shed 6 bases, with 17 bases lying between them. CDR1 is SGHTA and CDR2 is FQGNSA in the germline V gene. CDR3 region: CASSPWPDSCEQYF. CDR3 DNA: TGTGCCAGCAGCCCCTGGCCGGACAGTTGCGAGCAGTACTTC.

This clonotype was picked up a small number of times. The chain employs TRBV2 and TRBJ1-2; D is unresolved. From germline, CDR1 is SNHLY and CDR2 FYNNEI. The CDR3 is 16 amino acids. Trimming left V 1 base short and J 4 bases short, with 16 bases between. The CDR3 spells CASSEDKDGVFYGYTF. CDR3 nucleotides: TGTGCCAGCAGTGAAGATAAGGACGGGGTATTCTATGGCTACACCTTC.

This clonotype has at least ten counts. The CDR3 nucleotides read TGCAGTGCTAGAGATAAAGGTAGCGGGAGTACCGGGGAGCTGTTTTTT. Residues: CSARDKGSGSTGELFF. V is TRBV20-1 and J is TRBJ2-2; 9 bases line up with TRBD2. Looked up from germline, CDR1 is DFQATT and CDR2 is SNEGSKA (reference sequence). The CDR3 loop spans 16 amino acids. V lost 0 bases, J lost 5 bases, and 7 bases stayed unmatched.

This clonotype has a count of ten or more. CDR3 region: CSAIRGGEEAFF. DNA of the CDR3: TGCAGTGCTATAAGAGGGGGGGAAGAAGCTTTCTTT. The chain employs TRBV20-1 and TRBJ1-1; D might be TRBD1 (6 bases). Germline loops: CDR1 DFQATT, CDR2 SNEGSKA (reference sequence). This CDR3 comprises 12 residues. Between the trimmed V and J ends, which lost 4 bases and 8 bases, there was a span of 14 bases.

This clonotype was seen many times. V usage is TRBV7-2 and J usage is TRBJ2-3; 9 bases are a match to TRBD2. This CDR3 has 17 amino acids. Trimming removed 1 base from V and 2 bases from J; junction bases left unmatched: 7. Germline values: CDR1 SGHTA, CDR2 FQGNSA. The CDR3 nucleotides are TGTGCCAGCAGCTTAGGAGTTGCTAGCGGGAACACAGATACGCAGTATTTT. Translated, it gives CASSLGVASGNTDTQYF.

This clonotype was counted ten times or more. J is TRBJ2-5 and V is TRBV11-2; D is unresolved. The length of the CDR3 is 13 residues. V was shortened by 5 bases and J by 1 base, with 8 bases between the two germline ends. Germline CDR1 is SGHAT and CDR2 is FQNNGV. The CDR3 region is CASSHRFQETQYF. DNA for the CDR3: TGTGCCAGCAGCCACCGGTTCCAAGAGACCCAGTACTTC. The variable domain in full, with the rest retrieved from reference TRBV11-2 and TRBJ2-5, is EAGVAQSPRYKIIEKRQSVAFWCNPISGHATLYWYQQILGQGPKLLIQFQNNGVVDDSQLPKDRFSAERLKGVDSTLKIQPAKLEDSAVYLCASSHRFQETQYFGPGTRLLVL.

Turning to this clonotype: This may arise from a read error, as a much more abundant clone is one base away. The gene calls are TRBV30 and TRBJ2-3, with D tentatively TRBD2 (5 bases). V was pared by 8 bases and J by 3 bases, with 21 bases between. CDR1 is GTSNPN, CDR2 SVGIG, per germline (reference sequence). The CDR3 totals 15 residues. The CDR3 DNA sequence: TGTGCCAGGATCACGGACCTTTCGGGGACAGATACGCAGTATTTT. This translates into CARITDLSGTDTQYF.

This clonotype was found many times. V is TRBV7-9 and J is TRBJ1-5; D remains unclear. Trimming removed 1 base at V and 4 bases at J, with 5 bases between. The CDR3 has 13 residues. Per the germline V gene, CDR1 is SEHNR and CDR2 is FQNEAQ (reference sequence). The CDR3 nucleotides read TGTGCCAGCAGCTTAGGCACTAATCAGCCCCAGCATTTT. Translated: CASSLGTNQPQHF.

This clonotype was recorded many times. The V call is TRBV2, the J call TRBJ2-2; 7 nucleotides agree with TRBD1. The CDR3 consists of 15 residues. Germline V lookup: CDR1 SNHLY, CDR2 FYNNEI. Trimming removed 6 bases from V and 4 bases from J; junction bases left unmatched: 8. The CDR3 DNA sequence: TGTGCCAGCAGAGGGGAGACAGGGACCACCGGGGAGCTGTTTTTT. It yields the protein CASRGETGTTGELFF. Full variable domain (missing parts from reference TRBV2 and TRBJ2-2): EPEVTQTPSHQVTQMGQEVILRCVPISNHLYFYWYRQILGQKVEFLVSFYNNEISEKSEIFDDQFSVERPDGSNFTLKIRSTKLEDSAMYFCASRGETGTTGELFFGEGSRLTVL.

This clonotype has more than one count but fewer than ten. The chain combines TRBV3-1 with TRBJ2-4; 8 nucleotides agree with TRBD1. CDR1 and CDR2 from the germline V gene are LGHDT and YNNKEL (reference sequence). The CDR3 extends over 18 amino acids. Germline trimming cut 1 base from V and 3 bases from J; bases unmatched to any gene: 11. This CDR3 reads CASSQGLNRGTDKNIQYF. DNA for the CDR3: TGTGCCAGCAGCCAAGGGCTCAACAGGGGGACAGACAAAAACATTCAGTACTTC.

This clonotype was detected many times. The chain has TRBV11-2 and TRBJ2-7, with D possibly being TRBD1 or TRBD2 (5 bases each). Germline CDR1 is SGHAT and CDR2 is FQNNGV. This CDR3 is 14 amino acids long. The V end lost 5 bases, the J end lost 3 bases, and 14 bases lay between the germline ends. This CDR3 reads CASSLMRGSYEQYF. For the CDR3, the DNA is TGTGCCAGCAGCCTCATGAGGGGCAGCTACGAGCAGTACTTC.

This clonotype was detected many times. The V and J genes are TRBV12-3 or TRBV12-4 and TRBJ2-3; possibly TRBD2 for D (5 bases). V was shortened by 3 bases and J by 6 bases, with 10 bases between the two germline ends. This CDR3 is 13 amino acids long. The CDR3 DNA reads TGTGCCAGCAGTTTCGGGGAGTCGGATACGCAGTATTTT. This encodes CASSFGESDTQYF.

The chain links TRBV6-1 to TRBJ1-2; D ambiguous. Trimming pared 7 bases from V and 2 bases from J, leaving 11 bases between. The CDR3 covers 13 residues. The germline gives CDR1 MNHNS, CDR2 SASEGT. CDR3 amino acids: CASTGWQNYGYTF. In DNA, the CDR3 is TGTGCCAGCACCGGTTGGCAGAACTATGGCTACACCTTC.

The table lists this clonotype with many counts. The V call is TRBV25-1, the J call TRBJ2-3, with TRBD2 matching 13 bases. Per the germline V gene, CDR1 is MGHDK and CDR2 is SYGVNS. After removal of 0 bases from V and 3 bases from J, the junction contained 3 bases not matched to a gene. The CDR3 has 17 residues. CDR3 DNA: TGTGCCAGCAGTGAATATAGACTAGCGGGGGGAACAGATACGCAGTATTTT. Protein product: CASSEYRLAGGTDTQYF.

This clonotype has more than one count but fewer than ten. The chain is built from TRBV2 and TRBJ2-1, with a tentative D call TRBD2 (5 bases). V shed 8 bases and J shed 0 bases, with 11 bases lying between them. This CDR3 is 14 amino acids long. Germline CDR1 and CDR2: SNHLY and FYNNEI. The chain's CDR3 is CASLAGRSYNEQFF. In DNA form, the CDR3 reads TGTGCCAGCTTGGCGGGTCGCTCCTACAATGAGCAGTTCTTC.

Only a few counts were recorded for this clonotype. The chain links TRBV7-6 to TRBJ2-2, with TRBD2 matching over 8 bases. The CDR3 consists of 15 residues. Germline CDR1 reads SGHVS; CDR2 reads FNYEAQ. V was pared by 4 bases and J by 3 bases, with 4 bases of the junction left unmatched. The DNA of the CDR3 is TGTGCCAGCAGCTCCCCCGGGGGGGACACCGGGGAGCTGTTTTTT. Translated, it gives CASSSPGGDTGELFF.

In this sample, this clonotype turned up a few times. The chain's CDR3 is CASSSQGPNYGYTF. The CDR3 DNA follows: TGCGCCAGCAGCAGTCAGGGACCTAACTATGGCTACACCTTC. V is TRBV5-1 and J is TRBJ1-2; tentative D call: TRBD1 (5 bases). Per germline, CDR1 SGHRS and CDR2 YFSETQ. V gave up 4 bases and J gave up 0 bases, with 10 bases separating them. CDR3 size: 14 residues. Complete variable domain (other parts from reference TRBV5-1 and TRBJ1-2): KAGVTQTPRYLIKTRGQQVTLSCSPISGHRSVSWYQQTPGQGLQFLFEYFSETQRNKGNFPGRFSGRQFSNSRSEMNVSTLELGDSALYLCASSSQGPNYGYTFGSGTRLTVV.

V is TRBV7-2 and J is TRBJ1-3; a weak D match, TRBD1 (5 bases). This CDR3 comprises 15 residues. V was clipped by 6 bases and J by 2 bases, with 14 bases between them. The germline CDR1 and CDR2 sequences are SGHTA and FQGNSA. CDR3 DNA: TGTGCCAGCAGGCCGGCCGGGGGGACTGGAAACACCATATATTTT. This codes for CASRPAGGTGNTIYF.

This clonotype was counted between two and nine times. This chain links TRBV2 with TRBJ2-2; tentative D call: TRBD2 (5 bases). This CDR3 region has 16 residues. Germline CDR1 is SNHLY and CDR2 is FYNNEI. V lost 9 bases and J 4 bases, leaving 21 bases between the germline ends. CDR3: CASLPGIGTGTGELFF. Here the CDR3 DNA reads TGTGCCAGTTTACCCGGGATCGGAACCGGCACCGGGGAGCTGTTTTTT.

V is TRBV20-1 and J is TRBJ1-5; TRBD1 matches 7 bases. With 0 bases clipped from V and 7 bases from J, the junction kept 15 bases outside the gene matches. Germline loops: CDR1 DFQATT, CDR2 SNEGSKA (reference sequence). This CDR3 contains 17 residues. Here the CDR3 reads CSARDRRVEGAGQPQHF. As DNA, the CDR3 is TGCAGTGCTAGAGATCGTAGGGTGGAGGGGGCAGGGCAGCCCCAGCATTTT.

In this sample, this clonotype turned up a few times. The chain is built from TRBV4-2 and TRBJ1-5; TRBD1 is a possible D gene (5 bases). V lost 4 bases and J lost 3, with 13 bases in between. CDR1 is LGHNA, CDR2 YNFKEQ, per germline. This CDR3 comprises 15 residues. The CDR3 DNA follows: TGTGCCAGCAGCCGCCGGGACGGGAACAATCAGCCCCAGCATTTT. Protein product: CASSRRDGNNQPQHF.

This clonotype was seen a handful of times. The V call is TRBV6-5, the J call TRBJ1-5; 9 bases fit TRBD1. V was clipped by 4 bases and J by 6 bases; unmatched bases: 7. Germline V gene sequence: CDR1 MNHEY, CDR2 SVGAGI. The CDR3 extends over 15 amino acids. CDR3 bases: TGTGCCAGCAGTTCGGGGACAGGGAGGTCTCAGCCCCAGCATTTT. Translation: CASSSGTGRSQPQHF.

At least ten counts were recorded for this clonotype. The rearrangement links TRBV5-1 to TRBJ2-3; TRBD1 matches 10 bases. CDR1 SGHRS and CDR2 YFSETQ come from the germline V gene. V trimming: 4 bases; J trimming: 2 bases; junction bases outside the gene matches: 7. CDR3 size: 16 residues. The CDR3 nucleotides are TGCGCCAGCAGCGGGGGGACAGGGGCGACCACAGATACGCAGTATTTT. Residues: CASSGGTGATTDTQYF.

In regard to this clonotype: Sequence at one end of the junction differs from germline and may be a read error. V and J are TRBV6-5 and TRBJ1-2, with TRBD1 matching 9 bases. Germline-derived CDR1 and CDR2 are MNHEY and SVGAGI. CDR3 length equals 15 residues. In nucleotides, the CDR3 is TGTGCCAGCAGAAGTCCCGGGACAGGGCTATATGGCTACAACTTC. It encodes CASRSPGTGLYGYNF.

This clonotype was recorded at least ten times. The chain has TRBV29-1 and TRBJ2-3; TRBD1 matches 11 bases. The CDR3 extends over 15 amino acids. Germline V gene data show CDR1 as SQVTM and CDR2 as ANQGSEA. V lost 6 bases, J lost 1 base, and 6 bases stayed unmatched. The CDR3: CSVSGTGGGTDTQYF. The CDR3 DNA follows: TGCAGCGTCTCCGGGACAGGGGGAGGCACAGATACGCAGTATTTT.

This clonotype has at least ten counts. CDR3 bases: TGCAGTGCCTGGGGAGACAGGGGATCGGAGACCCAGTACTTC. Its protein product is CSAWGDRGSETQYF. The chain joins TRBV20-1 to TRBJ2-5; TRBD1 agrees at 8 bases. J lost 5 bases, V lost 6 bases, and 11 bases had no gene match. Looked up from germline, CDR1 is DFQATT and CDR2 is SNEGSKA (reference sequence). There are 14 residues in the CDR3.

This clonotype has at least ten counts. The V call is TRBV28, the J call TRBJ1-2; D is undetermined. Looked up from germline, CDR1 is MDHEN and CDR2 is SYDVKM. CDR3 length: 14 residues. Trimming shortened V by 6 bases and J by 0 bases, and 11 bases separated the two germline ends. CDR3 in DNA: TGTGCCAGCAGACTGGCACCCACTAACTATGGCTACACCTTC. It translates to CASRLAPTNYGYTF.